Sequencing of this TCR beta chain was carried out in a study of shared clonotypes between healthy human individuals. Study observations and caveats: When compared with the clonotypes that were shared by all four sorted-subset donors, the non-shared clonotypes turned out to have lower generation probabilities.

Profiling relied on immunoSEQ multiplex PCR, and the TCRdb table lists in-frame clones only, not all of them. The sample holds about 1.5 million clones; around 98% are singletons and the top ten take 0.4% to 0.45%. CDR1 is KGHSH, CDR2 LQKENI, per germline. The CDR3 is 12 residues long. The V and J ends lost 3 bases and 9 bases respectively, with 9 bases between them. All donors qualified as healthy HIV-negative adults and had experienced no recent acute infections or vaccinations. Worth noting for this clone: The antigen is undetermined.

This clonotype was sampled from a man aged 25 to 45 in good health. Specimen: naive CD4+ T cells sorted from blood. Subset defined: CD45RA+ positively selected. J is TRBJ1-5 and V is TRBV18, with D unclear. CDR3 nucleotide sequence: TGTGCCAGCTCACCGGGCCCCCGGCCCCAGCATTTT. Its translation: CASSPGPRPQHF.